This T cell receptor beta chain came from a study of CD8+ T cells in alopecia areata. Treatment of the sample: oral pan-JAK inhibitor, 5-10 mg twice daily. Sequencing templates came from extracted RNA that was reverse transcribed into cDNA. Measured with immunoSEQ multiplex PCR; TCRdb has only the in-frame clones, and not every one. The repertoire has 95,000 to 100,000 clones, around 60% of them found once; the top ten carry roughly 15%. This clone was counted a few times. The TCR originated in a human donor with alopecia areata. The source material was CD8+ T cells sorted from blood, sampled at week 56, from a patient treated with tofacitinib.

CDR3 nucleotide sequence: TGCGCCAGCAGCTGGGGAGGGTTACAGGGACCCGTCCCTAACTATGGCTACACCTTC. Residues: CASSWGGLQGPVPNYGYTF. The chain links TRBV5-1 to TRBJ1-2; TRBD1 is a possible D gene (6 bases). Germline V CDR1 and CDR2: SGHRS, YFSETQ. This CDR3 comprises 19 residues. V dropped 3 bases and J dropped 0 bases, with 24 bases sitting between them.